This T cell receptor beta chain was sequenced during a study of CD8 T cells in Susac syndrome. Sequencing targeted TCR beta in blood CD8+ and CD4+ T cells. With random hexamers, reverse transcription was performed on roughly 0.5 to 1 ug of RNA. TCRdb reanalysed the immunoSEQ multiplex PCR reads using MiXCR and keeps one entry per CDR3 protein. This sample carries 150,000 or so distinct CDR3 sequences, about 91% of them seen once, and the ten largest clones take approximately 0.073%. Germline lookup yields CDR1 SNHLY and CDR2 FYNNEI. This CDR3 contains 14 residues. With 6 bases removed from V and 0 bases from J, the gap between germline ends came to 10 bases.

The sequence was collected from a human donor in good health. The chain couples TRBV2 to TRBJ2-3, with D perhaps given as TRBD1 or TRBD2 (5 bases each). The specimen sequenced was CD4+ T cells from PBMCs. The CDR3 DNA sequence: TGTGCCAGCAGGGGACGGTCTAGCACAGATACGCAGTATTTT. It specifies CASRGRSSTDTQYF.